Sequencing of this T cell receptor beta chain was carried out in a study of blood T cell repertoires in COVID-19. Study at large: Sources were T cells, B-cell-depleted T cells, or PBMCs; the material itself was cDNA or gDNA.

Trimming removed 0 bases at V and 7 bases at J, with 17 bases between. The CDR3 extends over 16 amino acids. Germline CDR1 and CDR2: SGHRS and YFSETQ. Per the original methods: Estimated nucleated cell counts came from reference gene primer amplification. The data were produced by immunoSEQ multiplex PCR, yet TCRdb's version contains in-frame clones alone and is incomplete. D and trimming come from the DNA, and the V and J calls and clone size come from that table. The sample holds about 400,000 clones; about 90% are singletons and the top ten take roughly 1.2%. Sequencing was performed on peripheral blood. This rearrangement joins TRBV5-1 to TRBJ2-1; D is possibly TRBD1 (6 bases). This receptor was identified in a man aged 40-49 years with acute or convalescent COVID-19. CDR3 in DNA: TGCGCCAGCAGCTTGGGATCGGACAGTCATGTGAATGAGCAGTTCTTC. This sequence encodes CASSLGSDSHVNEQFF.